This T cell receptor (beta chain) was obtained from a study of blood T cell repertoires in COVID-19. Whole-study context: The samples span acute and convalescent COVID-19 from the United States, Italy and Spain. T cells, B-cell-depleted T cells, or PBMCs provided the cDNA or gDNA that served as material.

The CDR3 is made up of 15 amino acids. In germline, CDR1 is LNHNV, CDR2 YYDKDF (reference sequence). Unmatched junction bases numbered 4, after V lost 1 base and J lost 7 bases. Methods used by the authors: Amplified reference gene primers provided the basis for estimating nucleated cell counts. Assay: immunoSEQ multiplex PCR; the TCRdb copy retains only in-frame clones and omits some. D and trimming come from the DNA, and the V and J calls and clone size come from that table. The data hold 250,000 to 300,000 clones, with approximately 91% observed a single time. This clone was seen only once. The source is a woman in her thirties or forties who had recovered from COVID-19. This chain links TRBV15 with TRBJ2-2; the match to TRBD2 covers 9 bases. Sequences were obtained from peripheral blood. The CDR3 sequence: CATSRVEREVGELFF. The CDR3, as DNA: TGTGCCACCAGCAGAGTCGAGCGGGAGGTCGGGGAGCTGTTTTTT.